This TCR beta chain was observed in a study of blood T cell repertoires in COVID-19 (dated by TCRdb to 2018 to 2020). About the investigation overall: Collaborator samples came from the United States, Italy and Spain and covered acute and convalescent phases of COVID-19. Nearly every sample came with metadata listing a de-identified subject ID, COVID-19 status, age in years and sex. A freely available public database, intended as a resource for researchers studying the immune response to SARS-CoV-2, is where the repertoires were released. Subjects who had been exposed to COVID-19, were actively infected with it, or had recovered from it provided the deeply sampled blood TCRbeta repertoires that made up the dataset. The material from the prospective study consisted of cDNA or gDNA derived from T cells, B-cell-depleted T cells, or PBMCs. The samples were drawn from two sources: the first 160 participants of the ongoing ImmuneRACE study, and 950 to 1,500 subjects contributed by 6 global collaborators. Where HLA class I and class II types were available, the types were taken from metadata supplied by the sample provider, not from assay-based typing. Study-wide conclusions, independent of this receptor: The amount of clinical and demographic metadata varied by source and participant and was provided uncurated.

This clone appeared a few times. Its binding antigen is unknown. Per-base qualities were not stored, and no clone one base away is much larger. TCRbeta CDR3 regions were amplified from genomic DNA by means of the immunoSEQ Assay, a bias-controlled multiplex PCR. The authors' pipeline ran thus. The number of nucleated cells in each sample was estimated by amplification of reference gene primers within the assay. To quantify the absolute abundance of each unique TCRbeta CDR3 rearrangement, sequence reads were collapsed and filtered. For each sample, productive Simpson clonality was calculated as the square root of Simpson's diversity index across productive rearrangements. Not all clones reach the TCRdb copy of this immuneACCESS table, which keeps in-frame sequences only. Checked studies attribute under half of the gap to unresolved V genes and leave the rest unexplained. For V, J and clone size, that table is used; D and trimming come from the DNA. The sample table shows roughly 60,000 clones, and roughly 92% are seen once. The ten largest clones capture 5% to 6% of the sample.

The CDR3 starts with the cysteine, ends with the phenylalanine, and has 18 residues. CDR3 DNA only is kept here, 54 bases in frame from base 1. The trim is 5 bases for V and 4 bases for J, with a gap of 21 bases between the germline ends. According to the germline V gene (reference sequence), CDR1 reads SEHNR and CDR2 reads FQNEAQ. Collaborating institutions collected whole blood in K2EDTA tubes following their own protocols. For TCRbeta analysis, collaborator samples were shipped as frozen whole blood, as isolated PBMCs, or as DNA extracted from either sample type. The chain joins TRBV7-9 to TRBJ2-6, with a tentative D gene TRBD1 over 6 matching bases. Sequencing was done on a sample of peripheral blood. This receptor was identified in a human donor in a cohort sampled during active COVID-19. The bases read TGTGCCAGCAGCCCGCTCACCGGCAGGGGACGGGGGGCCAACGTCCTGACTTTC. Translated, it gives CASSPLTGRGRGANVLTF.